These T cell receptor beta chains were read from a single sample in a study of blood T cell repertoires in COVID-19. Clones were sequenced by immunoSEQ multiplex PCR, and TCRdb holds only the in-frame ones, with some missing. The sample lists about 180,000 clones; 80% to 90% were seen once. Material for sequencing was peripheral blood. The receptors were gathered from a human donor with active or convalescent COVID-19. The donor label of this sample is uncertain. CDR3s include the opening cysteine and the closing phenylalanine or tryptophan. The D gene is left open where the match is weak. For some rows the clone size is stated as once, few or many, or as a class when expanded; others skip it.

d_call: -
clone_size: -
v_call: TRBV14
j_call: TRBJ2-7
cdr3_aa: CASSQAGTVYEQYF
cdr3_nt: TGTGCCAGCAGCCAAGCCGGGACTGTCTACGAGCAGTACTTC

d_call: -
clone_size: -
v_call: TRBV5-6
j_call: TRBJ1-3
cdr3_aa: CASSLGQSSGNTIYF
cdr3_nt: TGTGCCAGCAGCCTCGGACAGTCCTCTGGAAACACCATATATTTT

d_call: -
clone_size: -
v_call: TRBV19
j_call: TRBJ1-1
cdr3_aa: CASTPKQGSTEAFF
cdr3_nt: TGTGCCAGTACCCCAAAACAGGGAAGTACTGAAGCTTTCTTT

d_call: TRBD2
clone_size: -
v_call: TRBV28
j_call: TRBJ2-3
cdr3_aa: CASRGSGRGDTQYF
cdr3_nt: TGTGCCAGCAGGGGCAGCGGGAGGGGGGATACGCAGTATTTT

d_call: -
clone_size: -
v_call: TRBV14
j_call: TRBJ2-5
cdr3_aa: CASSQGLGRQETQYF
cdr3_nt: TGTGCCAGCAGCCAAGGGCTGGGGCGGCAAGAGACCCAGTACTTC

d_call: TRBD2
clone_size: -
v_call: TRBV5-4
j_call: TRBJ2-3
cdr3_aa: CASMAGGLDTQYF
cdr3_nt: TGTGCCAGCATGGCGGGGGGGCTTGATACGCAGTATTTT

d_call: TRBD1
clone_size: -
v_call: TRBV5-1
j_call: TRBJ2-1
cdr3_aa: CASSSQGQGNEQFF
cdr3_nt: TGCGCCAGCAGCAGCCAGGGACAGGGAAATGAGCAGTTCTTC

d_call: -
clone_size: once
v_call: TRBV19
j_call: TRBJ1-5
cdr3_aa: CASSDSRRWVQPQHF
cdr3_nt: TGTGCCAGTAGTGATAGTAGGAGGTGGGTTCAGCCCCAGCATTTT

d_call: TRBD2
clone_size: -
v_call: TRBV7-9
j_call: TRBJ2-2
cdr3_aa: CASTEREKTGELFF
cdr3_nt: TGTGCCAGCACCGAGCGGGAGAAGACCGGGGAGCTGTTTTTT

d_call: -
clone_size: -
v_call: TRBV6-5
j_call: TRBJ2-1
cdr3_aa: CASIPPGGYNEQFF
cdr3_nt: TGTGCCAGCATCCCCCCCGGAGGCTACAATGAGCAGTTCTTC

d_call: -
clone_size: -
v_call: TRBV3-1/TRBV3-2
j_call: TRBJ2-2
cdr3_aa: CASSRPSANTGELFF
cdr3_nt: TGTGCCAGCAGTAGGCCCAGCGCGAACACCGGGGAGCTGTTTTTT

d_call: -
clone_size: -
v_call: TRBV9
j_call: TRBJ2-1
cdr3_aa: CASSVEGVRTDNEQFF
cdr3_nt: TGTGCCAGCAGCGTAGAGGGGGTCCGGACGGACAATGAGCAGTTCTTC

d_call: TRBD1
clone_size: -
v_call: TRBV6-1
j_call: TRBJ1-2
cdr3_aa: CASSEAWRTGFAAF
cdr3_nt: TGTGCCAGCAGTGAAGCGTGGAGGACAGGGTTTGCGGCGTTC

d_call: -
clone_size: -
v_call: TRBV3-1/TRBV3-2
j_call: TRBJ1-1
cdr3_aa: CASSQDRLGAEAFF
cdr3_nt: TGTGCCAGCAGCCAAGACCGGTTGGGAGCTGAAGCTTTCTTT

d_call: -
clone_size: once
v_call: TRBV19
j_call: TRBJ2-5
cdr3_aa: CASSMSEGAQYF
cdr3_nt: TGTGCCAGTAGTATGAGCGAGGGGGCCCAGTACTTC

d_call: TRBD1
clone_size: -
v_call: TRBV3-1/TRBV3-2
j_call: TRBJ1-3
cdr3_aa: CASSQGTGGRENTIYF
cdr3_nt: TGTGCCAGCAGCCAAGGGACAGGGGGCCGCGAAAACACCATATATTTT

d_call: TRBD1
clone_size: -
v_call: TRBV7-3
j_call: TRBJ2-2
cdr3_aa: CASSSDRGRTGELFF
cdr3_nt: TGTGCCAGCAGTTCGGACAGGGGGCGAACCGGGGAGCTGTTTTTT